One T cell receptor (beta chain) is described in this entry. As yet, its antigen is unknown. These data belong to a study of PD-1 blockade in classical Hodgkin lymphoma. Study-level points and caveats: Factors driving the repertoire differences, possibly disease activity or prior therapy, remain undefined.

Generated by immunoSEQ multiplex PCR, the TCRdb table keeps only in-frame clones and is missing some. The repertoire holds 6,000 to 10,000 clones, about four fifths seen once, with just under 45% in the top ten. Sample time point: cycle 4 day 1 (C4D1), after 5 to 7 weeks of nivolumab. Each patient relapsed following autologous stem cell transplantation, and prior brentuximab vedotin exposure differed. The sequenced sample was peripheral blood mononuclear cells (PBMCs), obtained before the fourth cycle of nivolumab. The receptor comes from a human donor with classical Hodgkin lymphoma.

The CDR3 protein is CASSPLAGGHEQYF. As DNA, the CDR3 is TGCGCCAGCAGCCCTTTGGCGGGAGGCCACGAGCAGTACTTC. This chain connects TRBV5-1 to TRBJ2-7; 8 bases map to TRBD2. CDR1 SGHRS and CDR2 YFSETQ come from the germline V gene. The CDR3 runs 14 residues. The junction had 8 bases not matched to a gene; V was cut back by 4 bases and J by 5 bases.